A selection of T cell receptor beta chains follows, all from one sample in a study of blood T cell repertoires in COVID-19. The data were produced by immunoSEQ multiplex PCR, yet TCRdb's version contains in-frame clones alone and is incomplete. The sample lists roughly 250,000 clones, roughly 87% occurring once. Sample: PBMCs or T cells enriched from blood (not recorded which). The receptor set was obtained from a woman aged 25 to 39 with acute COVID-19. CDR3s include the opening cysteine and the closing phenylalanine or tryptophan.

v_call	j_call	cdr3_aa
TRBV6-1	TRBJ2-1	CASSETGPLNEQFF
TRBV19	TRBJ1-2	CASSIDWTGNYGYTF
TRBV28	TRBJ1-1	CASSSGWDTEAFF
TRBV2	TRBJ2-7	CASSEGQGFSVEQYF
TRBV7-6	TRBJ2-2	CASSGQGAGELFF
TRBV2	TRBJ2-6	CASRYPGTGIFSGANVLTF
TRBV6-2/TRBV6-3	TRBJ2-2	CASSVNTGELFF
TRBV6-6	TRBJ2-6	CASSTNRDSGANVLTF
TRBV19	TRBJ1-5	CASSFATRDTNQPQHF
TRBV19	TRBJ1-5	CASSISGTGGNQPQHF
TRBV2	TRBJ1-6	CASSGTANSPLHF
TRBV6-4	TRBJ2-3	CASSVGYGADTQYF
TRBV7-2	TRBJ2-4	CASSLKAQFDIQYF
TRBV3-1/TRBV3-2	TRBJ1-6	CASSQDSWGEYNSPLHF
TRBV15	TRBJ1-5	CATSRDRAGGQPQHF
TRBV6-5	TRBJ2-7	CASSYAGGGGYEQYF
TRBV3-1/TRBV3-2	TRBJ2-1	CASSQDRGSEQFF
TRBV21-1	TRBJ2-1	CASSVRDTPYNEQFF
TRBV30	TRBJ1-2	CAWGGPYGYTF
TRBV19	TRBJ1-5	CASSPTGQGVFQPQHF
TRBV5-8	TRBJ2-3	CASSLGSHGGGADTQYF
TRBV27	TRBJ1-1	CASSFIRGRVRTEAFF
TRBV5-6	TRBJ2-7	CASSPRPPGIIYEQYF
TRBV4-1	TRBJ1-2	CASSQDWDRDTYGYTF
TRBV6-5	TRBJ1-2	CIVQDSYGYTF
TRBV5-4	TRBJ1-5	CASSSDRGNQPQHF
TRBV11-1	TRBJ1-1	CASSLERMGSTEAFF
TRBV2	TRBJ2-5	CASRENPPQETQYF
TRBV7-3	TRBJ1-1	CASSPSGAPMGGTEAFF
TRBV19	TRBJ2-2	CASCYSDRAGTGELFF
TRBV11-2	TRBJ2-3	CASSLGGRTGRSTDTQYF
TRBV7-2	TRBJ2-1	CASSLLGTSPSGEQFF
TRBV5-5	TRBJ1-2	CASSLMGQAYGYTF
TRBV12-3/TRBV12-4	TRBJ2-7	CASSSQSYEQYF
TRBV28	TRBJ1-2	CASSPRSGFYGYTF
TRBV18	TRBJ2-1	CASSYTALAGSGYNEQFF
TRBV4-2	TRBJ1-1	CASSPPEALEAFF
TRBV10-3	TRBJ1-1	CAISDQGTGAELEAFF
TRBV28	TRBJ2-2	CASRRPGSLGQTGELFF
TRBV6-5	TRBJ1-2	CASNFWGQGYGYTF
TRBV5-1	TRBJ2-7	CASSFTGGAYEQYF
TRBV29-1	TRBJ2-1	CSVESGGNEQFF
TRBV29-1	TRBJ1-2	CSGAPMTGGYTF
TRBV7-2	TRBJ1-5	CASSLAGGGNQPQHF
TRBV28	TRBJ1-1	CASHGGDTEAFF
TRBV2	TRBJ2-7	CASSEGTGRRNEQYF
TRBV11-2	TRBJ2-7	CASTGRGQHYEQYF
TRBV6-5	TRBJ1-3	CASSTGSSGNTIYF
TRBV7-9	TRBJ2-3	CASARTAGGTDTQYF
TRBV15	TRBJ1-5	CATSRDIRQGGNQPQHF